These 27 T cell receptor beta chains were all obtained from the same sample, sequenced in a study of shared clonotypes between healthy human individuals. Some clones are missing from TCRdb's copy, which holds only in-frame ones; the method was immunoSEQ multiplex PCR. The table has about 710,000 clones, 55% to 75% seen once. The specimen was memory CD4+ T cells sorted from blood. Sample subset: CD45RA-negative fraction. The receptor set was obtained from a woman aged 30 to 39 in good health.

The V call is TRBV4-1, the J call TRBJ2-3, with TRBD1 as a possible D gene (5 bases). Germline assignment: CDR1 MGHRA and CDR2 YSYEKL. Trimming removed 5 bases at V and 3 bases at J, with 18 bases between. The CDR3 is 16 residues long. DNA for the CDR3: TGCGCCAGCAGCACGCTGGGGCTGCAGGGTACAGATACGCAGTATTTT. Protein product: CASSTLGLQGTDTQYF.

V gene TRBV19 combines with J gene TRBJ1-2; the D gene is possibly TRBD1 (6 bases). Trimming stripped 3 bases from V and 8 bases from J, with 13 bases between. This CDR3 contains 13 residues. Germline V gene sequence: CDR1 LNHDA, CDR2 SQIVND (reference sequence). The CDR3 is CASSMRGAYGYTF. The CDR3 nucleotides read TGTGCCAGTAGTATGCGGGGGGCATACGGCTACACCTTC.

The chain links TRBV19 to TRBJ2-1; no reliable D call. This CDR3 spans 15 amino acids. Trimming cost V 6 bases and J 0 bases, with 12 bases left between them. The germline CDR1 and CDR2 sequences are LNHDA and SQIVND (reference sequence). The CDR3: CASSRSVSSYNEQFF. CDR3 DNA sequence: TGTGCCAGTAGCCGCAGCGTGAGCTCCTACAATGAGCAGTTCTTC.

This clone came up a few times. The chain carries TRBV7-3 and TRBJ2-1; D might be TRBD2 (5 bases). The CDR3 extends over 15 amino acids. V shed 3 bases and J shed 9 bases, with 18 bases lying between them. Germline V gene data show CDR1 as SGHTA and CDR2 as FQGTGA. CDR3 protein: CASSFSSLAGGEQFF. Here the CDR3 DNA reads TGTGCCAGCAGCTTTTCTTCCCTAGCCGGTGGTGAGCAGTTCTTC. The full variable domain, with the rest looked up from reference TRBV7-3 and TRBJ2-1, is GAGVSQTPSNKVTEKGKYVELRCDPISGHTALYWYRQSLGQGPEFLIYFQGTGAADDSGLPNDRFFAVRPEGSVSTLKIQRTERGDSAVYLCASSFSSLAGGEQFFGPGTRLTVL.

V is TRBV18 and J is TRBJ1-1; unclear D gene. V shed 2 bases and J shed 6 bases, with 13 bases lying between them. This CDR3 is built from 14 residues. The V gene's germline CDR1 is KGHSH and CDR2 LQKENI. The DNA for the CDR3 is TGTGCCAGCTCACCAACGTGGCAGAAATCTGAAGCTTTCTTT. It codes for CASSPTWQKSEAFF.

CDR3 region: CASSGGTAGNTIYF. The CDR3, as DNA: TGTGCCAGCAGCGGAGGGACGGCTGGAAACACCATATATTTT. V gene TRBV9 combines with J gene TRBJ1-3, with D perhaps TRBD1 (5 bases). There are 14 residues in the CDR3. The V gene lost 3 bases and the J gene lost 2 bases, with 9 bases spanning the gap. Germline V gene sequence: CDR1 SGDLS, CDR2 YYNGEE.

The CDR3 is CASSATSYNEQFF. In nucleotides, the CDR3 is TGTGCCAGCTCAGCGACTAGTTACAATGAGCAGTTCTTC. V usage is TRBV18 and J usage is TRBJ2-1; a weak D match, TRBD2 (6 bases). Between the trimmed V and J ends, which lost 5 bases and 4 bases, there was a span of 9 bases. The CDR3 covers 13 residues. Germline CDR1 is KGHSH and CDR2 is LQKENI. Complete variable domain (other parts from reference TRBV18 and TRBJ2-1): NAGVMQNPRHLVRRRGQEARLRCSPMKGHSHVYWYRQLPEEGLKFMVYLQKENIIDESGMPKERFSAEFPKEGPSILRIQQVVRGDSAAYFCASSATSYNEQFFGPGTRLTVL.

The chain recombines TRBV6-4 with TRBJ2-3; no firm D call. Looked up from germline, CDR1 is MRHNA and CDR2 is SNTAGT. This CDR3 is built from 14 residues. V dropped 3 bases and J dropped 2 bases, with 9 bases sitting between them. CDR3 protein: CASSENLPTDTQYF. The CDR3 bases are TGTGCCAGCAGTGAAAACCTACCCACAGATACGCAGTATTTT.

This rearrangement joins TRBV10-3 to TRBJ1-5; 9 nucleotides align to TRBD1. CDR1 is ENHRY, CDR2 SYGVKD, per germline. Losses at the gene ends were 3 bases for V and 5 bases for J; bases not matched to a gene: 2. The CDR3 has 14 residues. In nucleotides, the CDR3 is TGTGCCATCAGTGAAGGGACAGGGCATCAGCCCCAGCATTTT. This codes for CAISEGTGHQPQHF.

On this clone: This sequence may be a read error, since a much larger clone differs from it by one base. The same CDR3 can be traced to other DNA sequences in this sample. V and J are TRBV7-3 and TRBJ1-1; 7 bases line up with TRBD1. The CDR3 is 13 residues long. V was pared by 5 bases and J by 3 bases, with 3 bases of the junction left unmatched. Germline loops: CDR1 SGHTA, CDR2 FQGTGA. Written as DNA, the CDR3 is TGTGCCAGCAGCACCCAGGGGGACACTGAAGCTTTCTTT. This encodes CASSTQGDTEAFF.

This clone occurred a few times. This sequence joins TRBV6-5 and TRBJ1-2; D uncertain. V shed 0 bases and J shed 8 bases, with 7 bases lying between them. Germline CDR1 and CDR2: MNHEY and SVGAGI. This CDR3 comprises 12 residues. CDR3 loop: CASSYSPWGYTF. The CDR3 coding sequence is TGTGCCAGCAGTTACTCTCCCTGGGGCTACACCTTC.

The CDR3 spells CASSVRSPSRAPDEQFF. The CDR3, as DNA: TGCGCCAGCAGCGTGAGGTCCCCTTCACGGGCTCCGGATGAGCAGTTCTTC. The gene calls are TRBV5-1 and TRBJ2-1; D remains ambiguous. The CDR3 runs to 17 residues. Between the trimmed V and J ends, which lost 4 bases and 8 bases, there was a span of 25 bases. Germline CDR1 SGHRS, CDR2 YFSETQ.

The chain combines TRBV10-3 with TRBJ2-1, with 9 bases matching TRBD2. The V gene's germline CDR1 is ENHRY and CDR2 SYGVKD. After removal of 9 bases from V and 7 bases from J, the junction contained 7 bases not matched to a gene. There are 13 residues in the CDR3. The CDR3 protein is CAIRLAGSNEQFF. The CDR3 DNA follows: TGTGCCATACGGCTAGCGGGAAGTAATGAGCAGTTCTTC.

CDR3: CASSGLLSRTDTQYF. The CDR3 DNA reads as TGTGCCAGCTCTGGACTACTCTCGAGGACAGATACGCAGTATTTT. This chain links TRBV18 with TRBJ2-3, with TRBD2 as a possible D gene (6 bases). This CDR3 has 15 residues. Germline V CDR1 and CDR2: KGHSH, LQKENI. Between the trimmed V and J ends, which lost 6 bases and 3 bases, there was a span of 16 bases.

This clone was recorded once. In the same sample, other DNA sequences code for this CDR3. The chain couples TRBV28 to TRBJ2-4; no definite D call. The CDR3 is made up of 13 amino acids. V shed 6 bases and J shed 0 bases, with 6 bases lying between them. Per germline, CDR1 MDHEN and CDR2 SYDVKM. The CDR3 loop is CASSLVAKNIQYF. CDR3 DNA sequence: TGTGCCAGCAGCCTCGTAGCCAAAAACATTCAGTACTTC.

The genes are TRBV25-1 and TRBJ2-3; D call uncertain. Trimming removed 6 bases at V and 0 bases at J, with 7 bases between. In germline, CDR1 is MGHDK, CDR2 SYGVNS. This CDR3 comprises 13 residues. The CDR3 loop is CASSLLSTDTQYF. CDR3 bases: TGTGCCAGCAGCCTGTTAAGCACAGATACGCAGTATTTT.

The chain uses TRBV19 and TRBJ1-1; D may be TRBD1 (6 bases). Germline assignment: CDR1 LNHDA and CDR2 SQIVND (reference sequence). This CDR3 is 16 amino acids long. With 3 bases removed from V and 0 bases from J, the gap between germline ends came to 14 bases. The CDR3 loop is CASSISRHRVNTEAFF. CDR3 sequence (DNA): TGTGCCAGTAGTATTTCCCGACACAGGGTGAACACTGAAGCTTTCTTT.

The chain carries TRBV11-2 and TRBJ2-5, with D perhaps assigned TRBD1 or TRBD2 (6 bases each). Trimming removed 2 bases from V and 2 bases from J, with 15 bases in between. Germline CDR1 reads SGHAT; CDR2 reads FQNNGV. This CDR3 has 16 amino acids. Here the CDR3 DNA reads TGTGCCAGCAGCTTATCCGGGGGCGCGGGGCAAGAGACCCAGTACTTC. This translates into CASSLSGGAGQETQYF.

V and J are TRBV2 and TRBJ2-2; either TRBD1 or TRBD2 may fit D (5 bases each). The CDR3 totals 14 residues. Trimming removed 3 bases from V and 4 bases from J, with 9 bases in between. The germline V gene has CDR1 SNHLY and CDR2 FYNNEI. The CDR3 is CASSDGGPTGELFF. The CDR3 nucleotides are TGTGCCAGCAGTGATGGGGGACCCACCGGGGAGCTGTTTTTT.

Of note for this clone: The sample contains more than one DNA sequence encoding this CDR3. The chain couples TRBV6-1 to TRBJ1-1; D possibly corresponds to TRBD1 (5 bases). From germline, CDR1 is MNHNS and CDR2 SASEGT. This CDR3 has 14 amino acids. The ends were cut back, 5 bases at V and 1 base at J, with 11 bases in the middle. The CDR3 DNA reads TGTGCCAGCAGTCCCCGGGGGGGGAACACTGAAGCTTTCTTT. It is translated as CASSPRGGNTEAFF.

The J gene is TRBJ1-2, the V gene TRBV28, with D unclear. V gave up 1 base and J gave up 2 bases, with 11 bases separating them. Germline CDR1 MDHEN, CDR2 SYDVKM. CDR3 length: 15 residues. CDR3 amino acids: CASSLSGSLNYGYTF. CDR3 nucleotides: TGTGCCAGCAGTTTATCGGGCAGCCTCAACTATGGCTACACCTTC.

In the case of this clone: With a much larger clone just one base away, this may be a read error. The same CDR3 arises from other DNA sequences in this sample as well. The V and J genes are TRBV5-5 and TRBJ1-1, with TRBD1 identical over 7 bases. CDR3 length equals 13 residues. J gave up 1 base and V 4 bases, and 1 base lay outside the gene matches. CDR1 SGHKS and CDR2 YYEKEE come from the germline V gene (reference sequence). The CDR3 DNA is TGTGCCAGCAGCCGACAGGGGAACACTGAAGCTTTCTTT. This codes for CASSRQGNTEAFF.

V is TRBV28 and J is TRBJ1-3; D ambiguous. Germline V gene data show CDR1 as MDHEN and CDR2 as SYDVKM. V was cut by 8 bases and J by 0 bases, with 14 bases left in between. The CDR3 has 15 residues. The CDR3 bases are TGTGCCAGCGGCGCCGCGGTAGTCTCTGGAAACACCATATATTTT. Its protein product is CASGAAVVSGNTIYF. The whole variable domain, filled in from reference TRBV28 and TRBJ1-3, reads DVKVTQSSRYLVKRTGEKVFLECVQDMDHENMFWYRQDPGLGLRLIYFSYDVKMKEKGDIPEGYSVSREKKERFSLILESASTNQTSMYLCASGAAVVSGNTIYFGEGSWLTVV.

The CDR3 DNA reads as TGTGCCAGCAGCCCCGGGAGGACCTACAATGAGCAGTTCTTC. Its translation: CASSPGRTYNEQFF. The chain couples TRBV11-2 to TRBJ2-1, with TRBD2 identical over 7 bases. Germline CDR1 is SGHAT and CDR2 is FQNNGV. With 5 bases clipped from V and 2 bases from J, the junction kept 3 bases outside the gene matches. This CDR3 spans 14 amino acids.

This clone came up a few times. The chain is built from TRBV7-9 and TRBJ1-1; D gene unclear. CDR3 length: 15 amino acids. The germline gives CDR1 SEHNR, CDR2 FQNEAQ (reference sequence). V was cut by 4 bases and J by 0 bases, with 12 bases left in between. The CDR3 DNA reads as TGTGCCAGCAGCTCCCCCTCGCGCCTGAACACTGAAGCTTTCTTT. This sequence encodes CASSSPSRLNTEAFF.

This rearrangement joins TRBV5-1 to TRBJ2-7; 10 nucleotides line up with TRBD1. The trim removed 4 bases at V and 6 bases at J, leaving 16 bases unmatched. The CDR3 loop spans 17 amino acids. From germline, CDR1 is SGHRS and CDR2 YFSETQ. The CDR3 DNA reads as TGCGCCAGCAGCCCCGACAGGGGGCAGCTCCGTGGTACCGAGCAGTACTTC. This sequence encodes CASSPDRGQLRGTEQYF.

The chain couples TRBV7-9 to TRBJ2-1; 8 bases fit TRBD2. The CDR3 contains 15 residues. Trimming cost V 5 bases and J 8 bases; bases outside gene matches: 11. Germline CDR1 SEHNR, CDR2 FQNEAQ (reference sequence). Here the CDR3 reads CASSRGGTNRHEQFF. As DNA, the CDR3 is TGTGCCAGCAGCCGGGGGGGGACTAACCGGCATGAGCAGTTCTTC.